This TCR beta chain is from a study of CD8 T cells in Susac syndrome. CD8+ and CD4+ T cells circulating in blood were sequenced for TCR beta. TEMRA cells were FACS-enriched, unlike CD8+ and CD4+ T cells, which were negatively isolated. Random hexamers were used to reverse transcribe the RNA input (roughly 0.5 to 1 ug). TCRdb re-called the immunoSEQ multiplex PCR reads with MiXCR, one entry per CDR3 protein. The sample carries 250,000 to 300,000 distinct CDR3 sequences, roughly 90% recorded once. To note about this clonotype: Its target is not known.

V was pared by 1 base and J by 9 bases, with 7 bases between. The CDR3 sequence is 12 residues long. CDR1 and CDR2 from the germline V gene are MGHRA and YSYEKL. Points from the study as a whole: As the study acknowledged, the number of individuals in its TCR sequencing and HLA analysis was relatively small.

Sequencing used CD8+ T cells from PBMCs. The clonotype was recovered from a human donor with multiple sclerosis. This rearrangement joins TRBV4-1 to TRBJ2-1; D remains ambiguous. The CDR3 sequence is CASSQGPAEQFF. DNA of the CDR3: TGCGCCAGCAGCCAAGGTCCTGCTGAGCAGTTCTTC.